The rows below give T cell receptor beta chains drawn from one sample of a study of T cell responses to AZD1222 COVID-19 vaccine. Profiled with immunoSEQ multiplex PCR; TCRdb holds only in-frame clones, not every one. The repertoire includes more than 70,000 clones, over 85% of them detected once, and 3.5% to 5% sits in the top ten. The source material was peripheral blood, sampled on day 0 of AZD1222 vaccination. The receptors were sampled from an adult in good health. Each CDR3 is given with its conserved first and last residue. A D gene is named only where the DNA matches it firmly. Size values are once, few and many counts, or a class for expanded clones, and some rows have none.

>TRBV7-9|TRBD2|16|NA|TRBJ2-1
TGTGCCAGCAGCTTCCCGGGGGGGACCTCAGTCGATGAGCAGTTCTTC
CASSFPGGTSVDEQFF
>TRBV28|NA|15|NA|TRBJ1-2
TGTGCCAGCAGTTTAAACCGGGGACTGAACTATGGCTACACCTTC
CASSLNRGLNYGYTF
>TRBV6-2/TRBV6-3|NA|15|NA|TRBJ1-6
TGTGCCAGCAGTTCCCAACAGGGTTGGCATTCACCCCTCCACTTT
CASSSQQGWHSPLHF
>TRBV5-6|NA|15|NA|TRBJ1-3
TGTGCCAGCAGCTTGGTAGGTGGACCTGGAAACACCATATATTTT
CASSLVGGPGNTIYF
>TRBV20-1|NA|11|NA|TRBJ2-1
TGCAGTGGGGGAGGCAGGAAGGAGCAGTTCTTC
CSGGGRKEQFF
>TRBV30|NA|14|NA|TRBJ2-3
TGTGCCTGGCAGGAGGACGGGCGCACAGATACGCAGTATTTT
CAWQEDGRTDTQYF
>TRBV7-2|NA|13|NA|TRBJ2-5
TGTGCCAGCAGCTTAGCGGGTACTAGGGCCCAGTACTTC
CASSLAGTRAQYF
>TRBV3-1/TRBV3-2|NA|14|NA|TRBJ2-3
TGTGCCAGCAGCCAGGAAAGGACAGTGGGTACGCAGTATTTT
CASSQERTVGTQYF
>TRBV11-3|NA|13|NA|TRBJ1-1
TGTGCCAGCAGCTTAGAGGGGAACACTGAAGCTTTCTTT
CASSLEGNTEAFF
>TRBV4-3|TRBD2|17|few|TRBJ2-2
TGCGCCAGCAGCCAAGATCTAGCGGGAGCTGGCACCGGGGAGCTGTTTTTT
CASSQDLAGAGTGELFF
>TRBV2|NA|13|NA|TRBJ2-1
TGTGCCAGCAGTAAGGACAGTGACAATGAGCAGTTCTTC
CASSKDSDNEQFF
>TRBV25-1|NA|11|NA|TRBJ2-7
TGTGCCAGCAGTGGGCGGGGCAAGCAGTACTTC
CASSGRGKQYF
>TRBV3-1/TRBV3-2|NA|14|NA|TRBJ1-4
TGTGCCAGCAGCCAACGAGGGGCGAGTGAAAAACTGTTTTTT
CASSQRGASEKLFF
>TRBV6-2/TRBV6-3|NA|12|NA|TRBJ1-2
TGTGCCAGCAGTCCAGCTAACTATGGCTACACCTTC
CASSPANYGYTF
>TRBV11-3|NA|12|NA|TRBJ2-3
TGTGCCAGCAGCTTAGTTACAGATACGCAGTATTTT
CASSLVTDTQYF
>TRBV4-2|TRBD1|17|NA|TRBJ1-2
TGTGCCAGCAGCCAACACGACGGGACAGGGACTAACTATGGCTACACCTTC
CASSQHDGTGTNYGYTF
>TRBV18|NA|12|few|TRBJ1-2
TGTGCCAGCTCACCCGGAAACTATGGCTACACCTTC
CASSPGNYGYTF
>TRBV7-2|TRBD1|14|NA|TRBJ2-7
TGTGCCAGCAGCTTAGTTGGGACAGGGGGCGAGCAGTACTTC
CASSLVGTGGEQYF
>TRBV19|TRBD1|15|NA|TRBJ1-4
TGTGCCAGTAGCCCAGACAGGGTCTCTAATGAAAAACTGTTTTTT
CASSPDRVSNEKLFF
>TRBV2|NA|11|NA|TRBJ1-1
TGTGCCAGCAGTAAAAACACTGAAGCTTTCTTT
CASSKNTEAFF
>TRBV19|TRBD1|15|NA|TRBJ1-1
TGTGCCAGTAGTGGGAAGGACAGGGGAAGAACTGAAGCTTTCTTT
CASSGKDRGRTEAFF
>TRBV27|TRBD1|15|NA|TRBJ2-3
TGTGCCAGCAGTTTATTTGGGACAGTCACAGATACGCAGTATTTT
CASSLFGTVTDTQYF
>TRBV10-3|NA|17|NA|TRBJ2-3
TGTGCCATCAGTGGGGGGGTTATGGCAGTAGACACAGATACGCAGTATTTT
CAISGGVMAVDTDTQYF
>TRBV11-3|NA|15|NA|TRBJ1-1
TGTGCCAGCAGCCCCGGCGTAGCAGGGAGGGCTGAAGCTTTCTTT
CASSPGVAGRAEAFF
>TRBV7-8|NA|15|few|TRBJ1-5
TGTGCCAGCAGCTTTCTGGCGGGGAGCAATCAGCCCCAGCATTTT
CASSFLAGSNQPQHF
>TRBV7-8|NA|13|NA|TRBJ2-2
TGTGCCAGCAGCCGGACGGGGACCGGGGAGCTGTTTTTT
CASSRTGTGELFF
>TRBV6-2/TRBV6-3|TRBD2|16|NA|TRBJ2-1
TGTGCCAGCAGTTCATATACTAGCGGCTCCTACAATGAGCAGTTCTTC
CASSSYTSGSYNEQFF
>TRBV27|NA|16|NA|TRBJ2-7
TGTGCCAGCAGTCCAAGGGGCGGTGACAGGTACGACGAGCAGTACTTC
CASSPRGGDRYDEQYF
>TRBV19|TRBD1|14|once|TRBJ1-1
TGTGCCAGTAGAAGACAGGGTATGAACACTGAAGCTTTCTTT
CASRRQGMNTEAFF
>TRBV4-1|NA|12|NA|TRBJ1-1
TGCGCCAGCAGCCAAGGGACACGCCAAGCTTTCTTT
CASSQGTRQAFF
>TRBV6-4|TRBD2|16|NA|TRBJ2-1
TGTGCCAGCATCGAGGGTGTGTCTAGCGGGGCCCATGAGCAGTTCTTC
CASIEGVSSGAHEQFF
>TRBV25-1|NA|16|NA|TRBJ1-4
TGTGCCAGCAGTGCTACCCGGGCGGGGTGGGATGAAAAACTGTTTTTT
CASSATRAGWDEKLFF
>TRBV4-2|NA|17|once|TRBJ1-2
TGTGCCAGCAGCCAACGTGGAAGGGTCGAGGCGGTATATGGCTACACCTTC
CASSQRGRVEAVYGYTF
>TRBV11-3|NA|17|NA|TRBJ2-3
TGTGCCAGCAGCCTACCGGGTGCGACGGGAAGCACAGATACGCAGTATTTT
CASSLPGATGSTDTQYF
>TRBV6-5|NA|10|once|TRBJ2-5
TGTGCCAGCGGCCGAGAGACCCAGTACTTC
CASGRETQYF
>TRBV7-2|NA|16|NA|TRBJ2-5
TGTGCCAGCAGCTTCCTGGCAGGGGTAGGAGAAGAGACCCAGTACTTC
CASSFLAGVGEETQYF
>TRBV5-5|NA|15|once|TRBJ1-1
TGTGCCAGCAGCTTTGGGGGGTTAGGGTACACTGAAGCTTTCTTT
CASSFGGLGYTEAFF
>TRBV7-9|NA|13|NA|TRBJ2-6
TGTGCCAGCAGCTTAGTGGGGGCTGGCGTCCTGACTTTC
CASSLVGAGVLTF
>TRBV6-5|TRBD1|14|NA|TRBJ1-3
TGTGCCAGCAAAGGGGGCCGCTCTGGAAACACCATATATTTT
CASKGGRSGNTIYF
>TRBV5-1|TRBD2|17|once|TRBJ2-2
TGCGCCAGCAGCACCGGGACTAGCGTCGCGAACACCGGGGAGCTGTTTTTT
CASSTGTSVANTGELFF
>TRBV7-3|NA|13|NA|TRBJ1-6
TGTGCCAGCAGCTCCTCCCTCAATTCACCCCTCCACTTT
CASSSSLNSPLHF
>TRBV19|NA|13|NA|TRBJ2-7
TGTGCCAGTAGGGCAGGGCGATCCTACGAGCAGTACTTC
CASRAGRSYEQYF
>TRBV7-2|NA|13|NA|TRBJ1-2
TGTGCCAGCAGCCCGGGGTCTTCTCCAGGCTACACCTTC
CASSPGSSPGYTF
>TRBV19|NA|13|NA|TRBJ1-1
TGTGCCAGTAGTATAGATGGGTGGGCTGAAGCTTTCTTT
CASSIDGWAEAFF
>TRBV5-1|NA|17|NA|TRBJ2-7
TGCGCCAGCGTTCCCCGGCCGGACTCTTCCTTCTCCTACGAGCAGTACTTC
CASVPRPDSSFSYEQYF
>TRBV7-3|NA|15|NA|TRBJ2-3
TGTGCCAGCAGCTTGGCTCCACCTAGCACAGATACGCAGTATTTT
CASSLAPPSTDTQYF
>TRBV27|TRBD1|13|NA|TRBJ2-5
TGTGCCAGCAGCCGTAGACAGGGGGAGACCCAGTACTTC
CASSRRQGETQYF
>TRBV3-1/TRBV3-2|NA|15|NA|TRBJ1-4
TGTGCCAGCAGCCCTGAGACAGGACTAAATGAAAAACTGTTTTTT
CASSPETGLNEKLFF
>TRBV5-4|NA|15|NA|TRBJ1-1
TGTGCCAGCAGCCCTACATGGTTTGAGGCCTCTGAAGCTTTCTTT
CASSPTWFEASEAFF
>TRBV7-9|NA|14|few|TRBJ2-2
TGTGCCAGCAGCCCCCCTAGAAACACCGGGGAGCTGTTTTTT
CASSPPRNTGELFF
>TRBV7-9|TRBD1|13|NA|TRBJ2-7
TGTGCCAGCAGGAGACAGGGGGCCGGCGAGCAGTACTTC
CASRRQGAGEQYF
>TRBV2|NA|14|few|TRBJ1-3
TGTGCCAGCAAGGGGAAAGGGGCAGAAAACACCATATATTTT
CASKGKGAENTIYF
>TRBV11-2|NA|12|NA|TRBJ1-2
TGTGCCAGCAGCTTAGGGCTCGATGGCTACACCTTC
CASSLGLDGYTF
>TRBV4-1|NA|14|NA|TRBJ2-5
TGCGCCAGCAGCCAAGGCTGGCAGCAAGAGACCCAGTACTTC
CASSQGWQQETQYF
>TRBV9|NA|14|once|TRBJ2-7
TGTGCCAGCAGCGTATGGGAGAGCTCCTACGAGCAGTACTTC
CASSVWESSYEQYF
>TRBV21-1|NA|17|NA|TRBJ2-1
TGTGCCAGCGGTCGCCCCTTAGGGGGAGGGCCGGACAATGAGCAGTTCTTC
CASGRPLGGGPDNEQFF
>TRBV20-1|NA|11|NA|TRBJ1-1
TGCAGTGCTCTTGGGCCAGACGAAGCTTTCTTT
CSALGPDEAFF
>TRBV19|NA|14|NA|TRBJ2-5
TGTGCCAGCCGCGACGCCTGGTACCAAGAGACCCAGTACTTC
CASRDAWYQETQYF
>TRBV29-1|NA|13|NA|TRBJ1-2
TGCAGCGTTGAAGACGGGGGCGCGAGAGGCTACACCTTC
CSVEDGGARGYTF
>TRBV9|TRBD1|15|NA|TRBJ2-3
TGTGCCAGCAGCCCGGGACAGGGCTTACCAGATACGCAGTATTTT
CASSPGQGLPDTQYF